The next 10 T cell receptor beta chains were all read from a single sample in a study of cytomegalovirus exposure and HLA in healthy donors. The PCR used 60 Vbeta and 13 Jbeta primers. Produced via immunoSEQ multiplex PCR; TCRdb's table is partial and in-frame only. Here the sample table reports some 130,000 clones. The sequencing input was PBMCs. The receptors stem from a woman aged 55-69 years in good health and CMV-seronegative.

The chain recombines TRBV4-1 with TRBJ1-4; D is unclear. CDR1 and CDR2 from the germline V gene are MGHRA and YSYEKL. The CDR3 runs to 15 residues. The ends were cut back, 2 bases at V and 0 bases at J, with 7 bases in the middle. CDR3 coding DNA: TGCGCCAGCAGCCAATTAGCAGCAACTAATGAAAAACTGTTTTTT. Residues: CASSQLAATNEKLFF.

The chain employs TRBV28 and TRBJ2-7; TRBD1 matches at 9 bases. CDR1 and CDR2 (germline): MDHEN, SYDVKM. The trim removed 7 bases at V and 3 bases at J, leaving 10 bases unmatched. The CDR3 is 15 amino acids. CDR3 DNA: TGTGCCAGCACCTGGGGGGACAGGGAGGGCTACGAGCAGTACTTC. It is translated as CASTWGDREGYEQYF.

The chain carries TRBV4-2 and TRBJ1-4, with 7 bases lining up with TRBD1. Germline-derived CDR1 and CDR2 are LGHNA and YNFKEQ. There are 15 residues in the CDR3. Losses at the gene ends were 4 bases for V and 2 bases for J; bases not matched to a gene: 4. The CDR3 bases are TGTGCCAGCAGCCCTCAGGGGGACACTAATGAAAAACTGTTTTTT. This codes for CASSPQGDTNEKLFF.

J is TRBJ2-1 and V is TRBV6-5; 8 nucleotides line up with TRBD2. The trim removed 3 bases at V and 5 bases at J, leaving 6 bases unmatched. The CDR3 is made up of 15 amino acids. CDR1 and CDR2 from the germline V gene are MNHEY and SVGAGI. The CDR3: CASSYIAGNHNEQFF. CDR3 DNA: TGTGCCAGCAGTTATATAGCGGGAAATCACAATGAGCAGTTCTTC.

This chain connects TRBV9 to TRBJ2-1, with 9 positions matching TRBD2. CDR1 and CDR2 (germline): SGDLS, YYNGEE. Trimming at V came to 0 bases and at J to 2 bases, leaving 12 bases not matched to a gene. The CDR3 has 19 residues. CDR3 DNA: TGTGCCAGCAGCGTAGCTTTGGAGTCGGGCGGGAGGGCCTACAATGAGCAGTTCTTC. It yields the protein CASSVALESGGRAYNEQFF.

The V gene is TRBV7-3, the J gene TRBJ2-3; TRBD1 matches at 7 bases. This CDR3 spans 13 amino acids. In germline, CDR1 is SGHTA, CDR2 FQGTGA. V was pared by 5 bases and J by 9 bases, with 8 bases of the junction left unmatched. CDR3 coding DNA: TGTGCCAGCAGCGCCCGACAGGGAAAAACGCAGTATTTT. The encoded protein is CASSARQGKTQYF. Looking up the rest from reference TRBV7-3 and TRBJ2-3 gives the full variable domain: GAGVSQTPSNKVTEKGKYVELRCDPISGHTALYWYRQSLGQGPEFLIYFQGTGAADDSGLPNDRFFAVRPEGSVSTLKIQRTERGDSAVYLCASSARQGKTQYFGPGTRLTVL.

The gene calls are TRBV15 and TRBJ2-5; TRBD1 might be the D (6 bases). The assigned J gene may be wrong: the sequence end matches TRBJ2-7 better. Germline lookup yields CDR1 LNHNV and CDR2 YYDKDF (reference sequence). The CDR3 is 18 residues long. CDR3 DNA: TGTGCCACCAGCAGAGAGATGGTGCCGGACAGACCCACCTACGAGCAGTACTTC. It translates to CATSREMVPDRPTYEQYF.

The gene calls are TRBV5-1 and TRBJ1-1; TRBD1 is a possible D gene (5 bases). The V end was cut by 4 bases, the J end by 7 bases, with 20 bases between. The germline V gene encodes CDR1 SGHRS and CDR2 YFSETQ. The CDR3 sequence is 15 residues long. CDR3 protein: CASSLISGVVGEAFF. The DNA of the CDR3 is TGCGCCAGCAGCCTAATATCGGGGGTAGTGGGTGAAGCTTTCTTT.

The chain combines TRBV2 with TRBJ2-7; TRBD2 agrees at 12 bases. J gave up 7 bases and V 8 bases, and 6 bases lay outside the gene matches. This CDR3 has 13 residues. CDR1 and CDR2 from the germline V gene are SNHLY and FYNNEI. CDR3 sequence reads: CASAGLAGREQYF. The CDR3 nucleotides are TGTGCCAGCGCCGGACTAGCGGGAAGGGAGCAGTACTTC.

The chain has TRBV11-2 and TRBJ2-2, with 10 bases fitting TRBD2. Germline loops: CDR1 SGHAT, CDR2 FQNNGV. The junction had 6 bases not matched to a gene; V was cut back by 3 bases and J by 5 bases. This CDR3 spans 16 amino acids. CDR3 amino acids: CASSLSGTSATGELFF. CDR3 nucleotides: TGTGCCAGCAGCTTGTCCGGGACTAGCGCTACCGGGGAGCTGTTTTTT.